The next 3 T cell receptor beta chains were all read from a single sample in a study of blood T cell repertoires in COVID-19. Measured with immunoSEQ multiplex PCR; TCRdb has only the in-frame clones, and not every one. The top ten hold roughly 1.4% of the sample, which has 150,000 to 200,000 clones, about 91% seen once. Sequencing used peripheral blood. The receptors shown here come from a woman aged 50 to 60 with acute or convalescent COVID-19.

The chain links TRBV20-1 to TRBJ1-5; D gene unclear. CDR3 length: 15 residues. Deletions cut 3 bases from V and 2 bases from J, with 14 bases between. Germline CDR1 reads DFQATT; CDR2 reads SNEGSKA (reference sequence). The CDR3 DNA is TGCAGTGCTAGTAATCGTGAGCGCCGCAATCAGCCCCAGCATTTT. It encodes CSASNRERRNQPQHF.

V gene TRBV7-9 combines with J gene TRBJ1-1; no definite D call. Trimming left V 3 bases short and J 6 bases short, with 14 bases between. The CDR3 extends over 14 amino acids. Looked up from germline, CDR1 is SEHNR and CDR2 is FQNEAQ (reference sequence). The CDR3 coding sequence is TGTGCCAGCAGCTTGTTGGTCGGTATCTCTGAAGCTTTCTTT. Protein product: CASSLLVGISEAFF. Looking up the rest from reference TRBV7-9 and TRBJ1-1 gives the full variable domain: DTGVSQNPRHKITKRGQNVTFRCDPISEHNRLYWYRQTLGQGPEFLTYFQNEAQLEKSRLLSDRFSAERPKGSFSTLEIQRTEQGDSAMYLCASSLLVGISEAFFGQGTRLTVV.

V gene TRBV18 combines with J gene TRBJ2-3; possible D gene TRBD2, 5 bases. This CDR3 is built from 14 residues. V dropped 0 bases and J dropped 4 bases, with 8 bases sitting between them. Per the germline V gene, CDR1 is KGHSH and CDR2 is LQKENI. The DNA of the CDR3 is TGTGCCAGCTCACCACCCGGGGTGGCAGATACGCAGTATTTT. Protein: CASSPPGVADTQYF.